The clone carrying this TCR beta chain was found a few times. This record belongs to a study of CD8+ T cells in alopecia areata. Extraction of RNA preceded its reverse transcription into cDNA, which served as the sequencing template. Sequencing was performed with immunoSEQ multiplex PCR; in TCRdb, only in-frame clones are kept and a portion is missing. The data contain 250,000 to 300,000 clones, more than 45% of them singletons. Regarding treatment: oral pan-JAK inhibitor, 5-10 mg twice daily. The germline V and J ends were trimmed by 1 base and 7 bases, with 12 bases remaining between them. Germline CDR1 is SGHRS and CDR2 is YFSETQ. The CDR3 length is 14 residues.

This clonotype was obtained from a human donor with alopecia areata. The sequences come from CD4+ T cells sorted from blood, collected at week 24, from a patient treated with tofacitinib. The chain carries TRBV5-1 and TRBJ2-1, with D perhaps given as TRBD1 or TRBD2 (5 bases each). Written as DNA, the CDR3 is TGCGCCAGCAGCTTGATGGGGGAAACAAATGAGCAGTTCTTC. Protein product: CASSLMGETNEQFF.